The TCR beta chain described here comes from a study of blood T cell repertoires in COVID-19. V trimming: 6 bases; J trimming: 1 base; junction bases outside the gene matches: 5. The CDR3 consists of 15 residues. Germline CDR1 MNHEY, CDR2 SVGAGI. Authors' analysis steps: Researchers report that nucleated cell counts were estimated from reference gene primer amplification. Using immunoSEQ multiplex PCR, the repertoire was profiled, and TCRdb retains in-frame clones only, with some absent. The V and J calls and clone size are taken from that table; D and trimming were inferred from the DNA. This repertoire shows about 190,000 clones, roughly 86% found once; its top ten account for approximately 25%.

The clonotype originates from a woman aged 40-49 years in a cohort exposed to, infected with or recovered from COVID-19 (not recorded which). The material sequenced was PBMCs or T cells enriched from blood (not recorded which). The V call is TRBV6-5, the J call TRBJ1-5; 8 bases fit TRBD1. The CDR3 coding sequence is TGTGCCAGCAGCCGAACAGGGGGGAGCAATCAGCCCCAGCATTTT. Its protein is CASSRTGGSNQPQHF.